This T cell receptor (beta chain) was sequenced during a study of blood T cell repertoires in COVID-19. Study-level background: Sites in the United States, Italy and Spain provided acute and convalescent COVID-19 samples.

Assay: immunoSEQ multiplex PCR; the TCRdb copy retains only in-frame clones and omits some. The sample has more than 80,000 clones, under 85% seen once; the top ten hold 3%. The sample was peripheral blood. This sequence originates from a woman at least 80 years old with COVID-19, enrolled during active disease.

As DNA, the CDR3 is TGTGCCAGCAGCCAAGTCGCAGGGGGAGCACCCCTCCACTTT. Its protein product is CASSQVAGGAPLHF. This sequence joins TRBV3-1 (or the pseudogene TRBV3-2) and TRBJ1-6; 7 bases align to TRBD1. In germline, CDR1 is LGHDT, CDR2 YNNKEL (reference sequence). Trimming cost V 1 base and J 11 bases; bases outside gene matches: 5. The CDR3 is made up of 14 amino acids.